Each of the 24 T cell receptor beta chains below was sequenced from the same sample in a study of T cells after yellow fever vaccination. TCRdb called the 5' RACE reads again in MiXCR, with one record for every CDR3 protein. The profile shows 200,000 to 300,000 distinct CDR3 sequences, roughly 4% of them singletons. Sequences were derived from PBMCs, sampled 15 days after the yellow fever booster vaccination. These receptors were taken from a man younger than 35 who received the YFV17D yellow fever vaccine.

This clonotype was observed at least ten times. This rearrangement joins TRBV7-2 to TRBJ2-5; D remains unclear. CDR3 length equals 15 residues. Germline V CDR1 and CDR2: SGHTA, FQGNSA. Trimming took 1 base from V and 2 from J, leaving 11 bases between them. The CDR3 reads CASSLVVTEQETQYF. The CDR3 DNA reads TGTGCCAGCAGCTTAGTCGTTACGGAACAAGAGACCCAGTACTTC. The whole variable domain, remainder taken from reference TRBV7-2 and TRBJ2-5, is GAGVSQSPSNKVTEKGKDVELRCDPISGHTALYWYRQSLGQGLEFLIYFQGNSAPDKSGLPSDRFSAERTGGSVSTLTIQRTQQEDSAVYLCASSLVVTEQETQYFGPGTRLLVL.

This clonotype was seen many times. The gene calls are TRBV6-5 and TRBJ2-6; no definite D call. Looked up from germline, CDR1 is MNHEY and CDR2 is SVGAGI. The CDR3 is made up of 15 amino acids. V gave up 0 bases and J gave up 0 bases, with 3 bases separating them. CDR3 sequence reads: CASSYSGSGANVLTF. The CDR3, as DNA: TGTGCCAGCAGTTACTCCGGCTCTGGGGCCAACGTCCTGACTTTC.

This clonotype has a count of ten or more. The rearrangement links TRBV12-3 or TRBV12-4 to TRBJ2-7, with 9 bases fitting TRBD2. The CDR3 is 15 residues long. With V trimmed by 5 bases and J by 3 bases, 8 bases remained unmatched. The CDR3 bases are TGTGCCAGCAGTGCCGGCCTAGCGGGGAGCTACGAGCAGTACTTC. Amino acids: CASSAGLAGSYEQYF.

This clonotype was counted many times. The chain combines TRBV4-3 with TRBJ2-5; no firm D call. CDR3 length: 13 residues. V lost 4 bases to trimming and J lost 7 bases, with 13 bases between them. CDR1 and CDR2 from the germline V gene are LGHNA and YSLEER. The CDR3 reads CASSPSGIGTQYF. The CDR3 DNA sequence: TGCGCCAGCAGCCCCTCTGGGATTGGGACCCAGTACTTC.

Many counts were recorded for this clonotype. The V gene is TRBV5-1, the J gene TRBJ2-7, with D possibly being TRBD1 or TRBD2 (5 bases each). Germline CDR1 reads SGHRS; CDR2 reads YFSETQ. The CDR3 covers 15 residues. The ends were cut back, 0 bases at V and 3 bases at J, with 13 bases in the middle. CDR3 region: CASSLGDANFYEQYF. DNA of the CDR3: TGCGCCAGCAGCTTGGGGGACGCCAACTTCTACGAGCAGTACTTC.

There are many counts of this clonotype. The CDR3 loop is CASREQEKLFF. In nucleotides, the CDR3 is TGTGCCAGCAGGGAGCAGGAAAAACTGTTTTTT. The chain carries TRBV21-1 and TRBJ1-4. TRBV21-1 is flagged as a pseudogene. CDR3 length: 11 amino acids.

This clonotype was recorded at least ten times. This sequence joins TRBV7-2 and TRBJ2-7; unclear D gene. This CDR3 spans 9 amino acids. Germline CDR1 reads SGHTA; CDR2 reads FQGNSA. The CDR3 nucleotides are TGTGCCAGCAGCTTACCTGGGGACGTC. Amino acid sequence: CASSLPGDV.

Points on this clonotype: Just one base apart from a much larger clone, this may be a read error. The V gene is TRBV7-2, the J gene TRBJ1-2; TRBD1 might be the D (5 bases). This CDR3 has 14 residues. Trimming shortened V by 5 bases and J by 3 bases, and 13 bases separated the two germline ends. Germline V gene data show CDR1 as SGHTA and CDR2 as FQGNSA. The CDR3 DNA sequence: TGTGCCAGCAGCATAGTCGGGGGAGACTATGGCTACACCTTC. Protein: CASSIVGGDYGYTF.

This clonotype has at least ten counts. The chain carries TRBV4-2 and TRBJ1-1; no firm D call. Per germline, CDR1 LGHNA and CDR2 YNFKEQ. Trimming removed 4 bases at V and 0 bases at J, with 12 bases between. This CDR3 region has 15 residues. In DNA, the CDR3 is TGTGCCAGCAGCCCTTCGAAGATCATGAACACTGAAGCTTTCTTT. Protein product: CASSPSKIMNTEAFF.

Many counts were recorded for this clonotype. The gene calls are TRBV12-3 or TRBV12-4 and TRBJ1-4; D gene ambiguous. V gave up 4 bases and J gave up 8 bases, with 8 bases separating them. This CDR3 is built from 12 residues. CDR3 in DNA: TGTGCCAGCAGTTCAAACGGGGAAAAACTGTTTTTT. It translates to CASSSNGEKLFF.

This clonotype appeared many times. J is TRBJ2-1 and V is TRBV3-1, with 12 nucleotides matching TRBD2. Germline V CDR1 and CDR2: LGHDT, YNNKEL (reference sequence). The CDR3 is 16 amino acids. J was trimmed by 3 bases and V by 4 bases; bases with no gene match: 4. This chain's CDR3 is CASSLWTSGDYNEQFF. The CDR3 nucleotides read TGTGCCAGCAGCCTTTGGACTAGCGGGGACTACAATGAGCAGTTCTTC.

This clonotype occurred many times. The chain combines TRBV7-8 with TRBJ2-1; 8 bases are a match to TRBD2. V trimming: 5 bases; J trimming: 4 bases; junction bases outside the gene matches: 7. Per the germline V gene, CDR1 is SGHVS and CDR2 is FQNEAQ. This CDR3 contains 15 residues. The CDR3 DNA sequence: TGTGCCAGCAGCACGCGGGGGGCTTTTTACAATGAGCAGTTCTTC. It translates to CASSTRGAFYNEQFF.

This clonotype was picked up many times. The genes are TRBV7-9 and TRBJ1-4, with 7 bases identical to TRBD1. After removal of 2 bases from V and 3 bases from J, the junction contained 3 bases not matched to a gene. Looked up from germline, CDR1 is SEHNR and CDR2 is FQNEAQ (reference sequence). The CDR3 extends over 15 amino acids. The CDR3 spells CASSLPRGSNEKLFF. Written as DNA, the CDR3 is TGTGCCAGCAGCTTACCCAGGGGGTCTAATGAAAAACTGTTTTTT.

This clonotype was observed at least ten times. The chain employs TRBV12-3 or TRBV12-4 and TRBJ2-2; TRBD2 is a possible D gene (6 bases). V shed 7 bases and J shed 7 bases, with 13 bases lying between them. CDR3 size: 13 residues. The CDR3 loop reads CASTNRGIGELFF. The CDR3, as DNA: TGTGCCAGCACCAACCGGGGGATCGGGGAGCTGTTTTTT.

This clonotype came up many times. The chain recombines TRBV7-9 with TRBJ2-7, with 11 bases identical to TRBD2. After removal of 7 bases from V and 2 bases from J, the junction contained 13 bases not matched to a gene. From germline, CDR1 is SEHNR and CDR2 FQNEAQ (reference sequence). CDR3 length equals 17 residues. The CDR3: CASTSIGGGLAAYEQYF. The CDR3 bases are TGTGCCAGCACCTCAATAGGGGGGGGACTAGCGGCCTACGAGCAGTACTTC.

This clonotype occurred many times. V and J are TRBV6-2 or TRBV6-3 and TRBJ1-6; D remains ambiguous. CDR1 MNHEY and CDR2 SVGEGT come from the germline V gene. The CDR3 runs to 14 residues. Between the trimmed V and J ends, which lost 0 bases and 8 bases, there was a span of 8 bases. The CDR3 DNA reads TGTGCCAGCAGTTACTCTACGGGTTATTCACCCCTCCACTTT. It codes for CASSYSTGYSPLHF.

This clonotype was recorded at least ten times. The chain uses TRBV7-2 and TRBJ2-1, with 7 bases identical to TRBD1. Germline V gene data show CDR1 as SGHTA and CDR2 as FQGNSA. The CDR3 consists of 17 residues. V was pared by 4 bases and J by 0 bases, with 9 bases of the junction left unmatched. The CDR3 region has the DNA TGTGCCAGCAGCTCCCTCGGGACAGCTAGCTCCTACAATGAGCAGTTCTTC. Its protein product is CASSSLGTASSYNEQFF.

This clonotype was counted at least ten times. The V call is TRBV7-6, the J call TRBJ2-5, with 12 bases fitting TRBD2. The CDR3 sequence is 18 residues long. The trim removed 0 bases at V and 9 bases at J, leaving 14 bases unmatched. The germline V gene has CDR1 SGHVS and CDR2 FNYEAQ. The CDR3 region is CASSLAPLTSGGRVAQYF. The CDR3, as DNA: TGTGCCAGCAGCTTAGCCCCCCTGACTAGCGGGGGACGGGTGGCCCAGTACTTC.

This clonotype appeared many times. CDR3 nucleotide sequence: TGTGCCAGCAGCTTGCTCCCCTATCCGGGTAACTACTACGAGCAGTACTTC. This codes for CASSLLPYPGNYYEQYF. The chain has TRBV7-2 and TRBJ2-7; D ambiguous. Germline V gene sequence: CDR1 SGHTA, CDR2 FQGNSA. There are 17 residues in the CDR3. The V end was cut by 3 bases, the J end by 3 bases, with 21 bases between. The full variable domain, in which reference TRBV7-2 and TRBJ2-7 provide the parts outside the CDR3, is GAGVSQSPSNKVTEKGKDVELRCDPISGHTALYWYRQSLGQGLEFLIYFQGNSAPDKSGLPSDRFSAERTGGSVSTLTIQRTQQEDSAVYLCASSLLPYPGNYYEQYFGPGTRLTVT.

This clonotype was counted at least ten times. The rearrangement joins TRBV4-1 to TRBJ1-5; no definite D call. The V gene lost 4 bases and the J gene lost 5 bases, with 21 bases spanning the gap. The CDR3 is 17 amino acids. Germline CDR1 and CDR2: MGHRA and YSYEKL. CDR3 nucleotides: TGCGCCAGCAGCCGCGGCGGCCCGCTGGGATACGATCAGCCCCAGCATTTT. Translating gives CASSRGGPLGYDQPQHF.

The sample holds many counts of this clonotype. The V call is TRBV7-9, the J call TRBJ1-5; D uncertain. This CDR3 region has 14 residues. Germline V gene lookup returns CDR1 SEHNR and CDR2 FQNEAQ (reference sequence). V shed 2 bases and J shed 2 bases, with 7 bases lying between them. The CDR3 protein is CASSLPSGNQPQHF. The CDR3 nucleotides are TGTGCCAGCAGCTTACCTTCTGGCAATCAGCCCCAGCATTTT.

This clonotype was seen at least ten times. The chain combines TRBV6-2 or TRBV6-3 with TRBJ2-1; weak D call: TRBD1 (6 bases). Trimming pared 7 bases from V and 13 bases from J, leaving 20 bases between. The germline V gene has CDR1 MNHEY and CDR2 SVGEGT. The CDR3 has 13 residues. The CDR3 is CASTVLLGTRQFF. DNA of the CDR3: TGTGCCAGCACCGTTTTACTAGGGACAAGACAGTTCTTC.

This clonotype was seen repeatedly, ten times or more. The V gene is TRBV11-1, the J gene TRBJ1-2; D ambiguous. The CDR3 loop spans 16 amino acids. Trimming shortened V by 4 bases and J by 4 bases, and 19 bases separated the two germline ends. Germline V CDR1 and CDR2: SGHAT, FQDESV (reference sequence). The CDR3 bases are TGTGCCAGCAGCTCTCGACTGCGAAGCCAGATCTATGGCTACACCTTC. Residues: CASSSRLRSQIYGYTF.

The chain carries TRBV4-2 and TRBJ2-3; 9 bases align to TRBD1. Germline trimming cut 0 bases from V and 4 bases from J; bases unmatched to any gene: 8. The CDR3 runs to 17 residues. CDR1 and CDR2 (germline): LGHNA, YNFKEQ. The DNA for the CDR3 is TGTGCCAGCAGCCAAGAAACCGGGACAGGGATTTCAGATACGCAGTATTTT. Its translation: CASSQETGTGISDTQYF.